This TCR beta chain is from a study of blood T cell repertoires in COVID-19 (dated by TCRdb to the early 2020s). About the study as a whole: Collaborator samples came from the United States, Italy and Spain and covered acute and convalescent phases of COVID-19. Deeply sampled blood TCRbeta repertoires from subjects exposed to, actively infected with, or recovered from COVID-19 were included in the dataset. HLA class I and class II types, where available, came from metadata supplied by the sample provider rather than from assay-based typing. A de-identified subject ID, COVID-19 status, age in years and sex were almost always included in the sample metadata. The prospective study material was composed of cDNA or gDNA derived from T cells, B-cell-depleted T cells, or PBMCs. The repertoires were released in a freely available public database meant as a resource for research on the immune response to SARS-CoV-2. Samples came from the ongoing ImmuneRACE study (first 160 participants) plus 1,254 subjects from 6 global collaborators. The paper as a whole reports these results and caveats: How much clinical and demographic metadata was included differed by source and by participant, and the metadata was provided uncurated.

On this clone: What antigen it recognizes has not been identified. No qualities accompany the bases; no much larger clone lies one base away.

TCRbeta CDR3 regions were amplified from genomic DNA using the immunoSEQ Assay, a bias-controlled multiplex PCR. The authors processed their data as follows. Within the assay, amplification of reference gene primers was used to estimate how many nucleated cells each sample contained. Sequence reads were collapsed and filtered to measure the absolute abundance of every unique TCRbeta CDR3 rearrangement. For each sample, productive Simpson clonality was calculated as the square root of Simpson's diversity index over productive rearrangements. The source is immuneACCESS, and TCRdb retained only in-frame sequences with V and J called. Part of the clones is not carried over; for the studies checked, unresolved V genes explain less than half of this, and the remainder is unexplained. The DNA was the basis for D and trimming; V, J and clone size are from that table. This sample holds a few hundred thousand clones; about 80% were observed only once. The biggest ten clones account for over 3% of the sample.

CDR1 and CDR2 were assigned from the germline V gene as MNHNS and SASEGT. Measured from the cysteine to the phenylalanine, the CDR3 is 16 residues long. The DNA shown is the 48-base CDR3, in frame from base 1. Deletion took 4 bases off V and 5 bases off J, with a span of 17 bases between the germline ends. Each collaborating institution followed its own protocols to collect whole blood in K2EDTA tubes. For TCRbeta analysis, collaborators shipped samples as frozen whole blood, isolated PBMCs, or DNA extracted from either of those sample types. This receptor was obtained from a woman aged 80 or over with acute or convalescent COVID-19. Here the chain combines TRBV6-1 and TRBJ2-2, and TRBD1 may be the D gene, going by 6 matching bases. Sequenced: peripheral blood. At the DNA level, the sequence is TGTGCCAGCAGTGCAGTTTACAGGGTACAAACCGGGGAGCTGTTTTTT. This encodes CASSAVYRVQTGELFF.